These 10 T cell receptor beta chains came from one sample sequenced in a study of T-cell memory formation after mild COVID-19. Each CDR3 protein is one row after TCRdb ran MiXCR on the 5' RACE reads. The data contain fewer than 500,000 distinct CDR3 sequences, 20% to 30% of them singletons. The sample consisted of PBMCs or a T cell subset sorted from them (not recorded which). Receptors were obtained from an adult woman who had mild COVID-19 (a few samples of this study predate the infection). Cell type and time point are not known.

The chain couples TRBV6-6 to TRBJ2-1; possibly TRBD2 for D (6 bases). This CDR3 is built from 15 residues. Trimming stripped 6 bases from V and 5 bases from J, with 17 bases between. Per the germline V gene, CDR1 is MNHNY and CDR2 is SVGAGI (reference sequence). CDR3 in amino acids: CASSLSRERNNEQFF. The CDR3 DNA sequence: TGTGCCAGCAGCCTCTCCCGGGAGAGAAACAATGAGCAGTTCTTC.

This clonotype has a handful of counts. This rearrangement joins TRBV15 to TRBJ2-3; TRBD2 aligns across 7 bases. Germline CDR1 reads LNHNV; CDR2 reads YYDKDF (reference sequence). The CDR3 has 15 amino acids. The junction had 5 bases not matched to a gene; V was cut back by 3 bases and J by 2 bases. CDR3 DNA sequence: TGTGCCACCAGCAGGAGAGCGGGACTCACAGATACGCAGTATTTT. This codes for CATSRRAGLTDTQYF.

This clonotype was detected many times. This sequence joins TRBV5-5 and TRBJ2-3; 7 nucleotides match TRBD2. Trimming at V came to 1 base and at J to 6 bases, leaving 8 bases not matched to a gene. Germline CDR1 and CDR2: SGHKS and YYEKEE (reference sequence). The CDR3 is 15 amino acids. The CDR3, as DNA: TGTGCCAGCAGCTTGAGGCGACTAGCATGGGATACGCAGTATTTT. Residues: CASSLRRLAWDTQYF.

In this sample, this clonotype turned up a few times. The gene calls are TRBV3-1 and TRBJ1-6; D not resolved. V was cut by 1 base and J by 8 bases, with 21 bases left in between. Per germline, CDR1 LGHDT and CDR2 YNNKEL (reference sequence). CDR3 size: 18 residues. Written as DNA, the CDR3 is TGTGCCAGCAGCCAAGTCCCTTTTGAACAAGCTTGGGATTCACCCCTCCACTTT. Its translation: CASSQVPFEQAWDSPLHF. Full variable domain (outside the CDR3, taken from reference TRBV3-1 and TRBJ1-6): DTAVSQTPKYLVTQMGNDKSIKCEQNLGHDTMYWYKQDSKKFLKIMFSYNNKELIINETVPNRFSPKSPDKAHLNLHINSLELGDSAVYFCASSQVPFEQAWDSPLHFGNGTRLTVT.

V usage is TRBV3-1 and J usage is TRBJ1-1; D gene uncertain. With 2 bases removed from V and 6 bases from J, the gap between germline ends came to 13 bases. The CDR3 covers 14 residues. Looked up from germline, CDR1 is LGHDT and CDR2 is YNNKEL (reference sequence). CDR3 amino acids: CASSQRTIGAEAFF. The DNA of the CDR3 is TGTGCCAGCAGCCAAAGGACGATCGGAGCTGAAGCTTTCTTT.

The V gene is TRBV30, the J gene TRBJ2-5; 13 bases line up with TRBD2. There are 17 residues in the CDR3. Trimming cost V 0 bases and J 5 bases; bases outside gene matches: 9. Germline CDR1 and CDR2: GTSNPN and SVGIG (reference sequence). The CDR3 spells CAWSVRRTSGSRETQYF. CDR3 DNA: TGTGCCTGGAGTGTACGTCGGACTAGCGGGAGTCGGGAGACCCAGTACTTC.

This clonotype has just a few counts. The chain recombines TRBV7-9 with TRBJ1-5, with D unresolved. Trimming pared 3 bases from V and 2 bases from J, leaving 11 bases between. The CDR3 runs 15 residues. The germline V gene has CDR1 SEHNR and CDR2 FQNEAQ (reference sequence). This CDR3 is CASSFGHAGNQPQHF. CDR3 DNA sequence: TGTGCCAGCAGCTTCGGGCATGCGGGCAATCAGCCCCAGCATTTT.

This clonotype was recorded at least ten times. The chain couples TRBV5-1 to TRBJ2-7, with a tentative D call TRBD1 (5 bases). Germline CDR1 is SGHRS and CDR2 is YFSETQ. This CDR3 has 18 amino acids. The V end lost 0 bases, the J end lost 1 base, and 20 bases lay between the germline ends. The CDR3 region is CASSLGTGISRPSYEQYF. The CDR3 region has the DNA TGCGCCAGCAGCTTGGGTACAGGCATCTCCCGACCTTCCTACGAGCAGTACTTC.

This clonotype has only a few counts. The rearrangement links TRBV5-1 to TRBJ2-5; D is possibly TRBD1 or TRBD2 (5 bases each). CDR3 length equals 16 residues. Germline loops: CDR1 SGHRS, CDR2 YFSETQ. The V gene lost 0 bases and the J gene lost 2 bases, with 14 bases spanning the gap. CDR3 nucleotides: TGCGCCAGCAGCTTGGTAAGAGGGGCGAGTCAAGAGACCCAGTACTTC. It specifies CASSLVRGASQETQYF.

In DNA form, the CDR3 reads TGTGCCAGCAACGTTCGCAGGGGGGGGATCAAAGCCCAGCATTTT. Its translation: CASNVRRGGIKAQHF. V gene TRBV6-8 combines with J gene TRBJ1-5, with TRBD1 matching 7 bases. Trimming took 7 bases from V and 11 from J; bases not matched to a gene: 17. The CDR3 totals 15 residues. From germline, CDR1 is MNHGY and CDR2 SAAAGT.